The next 18 T cell receptor beta chains were all read from a single sample in a study of cytomegalovirus exposure and HLA in healthy donors. PCR primers comprised 60 Vbeta and 13 Jbeta primers. Assay used: immunoSEQ multiplex PCR; TCRdb lists only in-frame clones, some missing. The sample has some 190,000 clones, 60% to 80% seen once. Source material: PBMCs. The source is a woman in her twenties or thirties in good health and CMV-seropositive.

The chain combines TRBV5-1 with TRBJ2-7; 9 nucleotides align to TRBD1. Trimming took 3 bases from V and 6 from J; bases not matched to a gene: 7. The length of the CDR3 is 14 residues. In germline, CDR1 is SGHRS, CDR2 YFSETQ. The DNA of the CDR3 is TGCGCCAGCAGCTCCGGGACAGGGAAGGGCGAGCAGTACTTC. Protein: CASSSGTGKGEQYF.

The chain combines TRBV6-1 with TRBJ2-1, with a possible D match to TRBD1 (5 bases). V was cut by 1 base and J by 3 bases, with 19 bases left in between. This CDR3 is built from 18 residues. Germline loops: CDR1 MNHNS, CDR2 SASEGT. The CDR3 here is CASSEDGLQDTLYNEQFF. The DNA of the CDR3 is TGTGCCAGCAGTGAAGACGGGTTGCAGGACACCCTCTACAATGAGCAGTTCTTC.

On this clone itself: A read error may account for a junction end that differs from germline. The chain carries TRBV7-7 and TRBJ2-3; D possibly corresponds to TRBD1 (5 bases). The CDR3 is 13 residues long. Germline V gene data show CDR1 as SSHAT and CDR2 as FNYEAQ (reference sequence). The CDR3 loop reads CASSYRSGDTQYF. CDR3 nucleotide sequence: TGTGCTAGCAGCTATCGCTCAGGGGATACGCAGTATTTT.

The rearrangement links TRBV15 to TRBJ2-5, with TRBD2 identical over 12 bases. The CDR3 runs to 17 residues. The trim removed 0 bases at V and 3 bases at J, leaving 5 bases unmatched. Germline CDR1 and CDR2: LNHNV and YYDKDF (reference sequence). The DNA of the CDR3 is TGTGCCACCAGCAGAGATCGACTAGCGGGAGAAGAAGAGACCCAGTACTTC. It is translated as CATSRDRLAGEEETQYF.

The rearrangement links TRBV2 to TRBJ1-1; the D gene is possibly TRBD1 (6 bases). The CDR3 totals 14 residues. CDR1 SNHLY and CDR2 FYNNEI come from the germline V gene. V was pared by 2 bases and J by 6 bases, with 13 bases between. The chain's CDR3 is CASSERDRQSEAFF. CDR3 sequence (DNA): TGTGCCAGCAGTGAACGTGACAGGCAGTCTGAAGCTTTCTTT.

This clone came up a few times. The chain uses TRBV6-5 and TRBJ2-1; TRBD2 agrees at 9 bases. CDR1 is MNHEY and CDR2 is SVGAGI in the germline V gene. There are 15 residues in the CDR3. The ends lost 0 bases at V and 6 bases at J; junction bases unmatched: 3. As DNA, the CDR3 is TGTGCCAGCAGTTACTCGATAGCGGGAGCCAATGAGCAGTTCTTC. The encoded protein is CASSYSIAGANEQFF.

This clone was picked up one time. The V and J genes are TRBV18 and TRBJ1-5, with 7 bases lining up with TRBD1. Germline V CDR1 and CDR2: KGHSH, LQKENI. The ends lost 6 bases at V and 3 bases at J; junction bases unmatched: 2. The CDR3 is made up of 13 amino acids. In nucleotides, the CDR3 is TGTGCCAGCTCGGACAGGCTCAATCAGCCCCAGCATTTT. Protein product: CASSDRLNQPQHF.

V usage is TRBV27 and J usage is TRBJ1-1; TRBD1 matches 7 bases. Germline assignment: CDR1 MNHEY and CDR2 SMNVEV (reference sequence). This CDR3 has 15 residues. The V and J ends lost 6 bases and 8 bases, in that order; junction bases with no gene match: 15. CDR3 protein: CASSLGQPSVREAFF. Written as DNA, the CDR3 is TGTGCCAGCAGCCTGGGACAGCCCTCGGTCAGGGAAGCTTTCTTT.

The J gene is TRBJ2-7, the V gene TRBV7-9; weak D call: TRBD1 (5 bases). V was pared by 7 bases and J by 5 bases, with 15 bases between. Germline CDR1 is SEHNR and CDR2 is FQNEAQ (reference sequence). The CDR3 covers 13 residues. CDR3 sequence reads: CASMRGRVDEQYF. The CDR3 nucleotides read TGTGCCAGCATGCGAGGCAGGGTCGACGAGCAGTACTTC.

The rearrangement joins TRBV27 to TRBJ2-5; 15 bases line up with TRBD2. V was clipped by 5 bases and J by 5 bases; unmatched bases: 9. This CDR3 region has 17 residues. Germline V CDR1 and CDR2: MNHEY, SMNVEV (reference sequence). This chain's CDR3 is CASSGEWTSGRVETQYF. The CDR3 bases are TGTGCCAGCAGTGGGGAGTGGACTAGCGGGAGGGTTGAGACCCAGTACTTC.

The genes are TRBV27 and TRBJ1-5; 7 bases are shared with TRBD1. CDR1 is MNHEY, CDR2 SMNVEV, per germline (reference sequence). The CDR3 length is 14 residues. J gave up 4 bases and V 2 bases, and 2 bases lay outside the gene matches. For the CDR3, the DNA is TGTGCCAGCAGTTTAACAGGGGTGAATCAGCCCCAGCATTTT. Encoded protein: CASSLTGVNQPQHF.

On this clone itself: This sample also contains other DNA sequences that code for the same CDR3. This sequence joins TRBV18 and TRBJ1-2; TRBD1 matches at 9 bases. There are 14 residues in the CDR3. With 3 bases clipped from V and 8 bases from J, the junction kept 7 bases outside the gene matches. Germline values: CDR1 KGHSH, CDR2 LQKENI. The CDR3 DNA sequence: TGTGCCAGCTCACCGGGACAGGGAGAAGAAGGCTACACCTTC. Translating it yields CASSPGQGEEGYTF.

Only one count was recorded for this clone. The DNA is omitted, as the CDR3 cannot be located on it reliably, and the CDR3 follows TCRdb's listing. The CDR3 protein is CASSFFGTGNTGEPFF. The V gene is TRBV5-1, the J gene TRBJ2-2; the DNA was not compared with TRBD1, the D call given in the table. The V gene's germline CDR1 is SGHRS and CDR2 YFSETQ. A total of 16 residues make up the CDR3, ends included.

This clone was counted a single time. J is TRBJ1-6 and V is TRBV11-2; D uncertain. Germline loops: CDR1 SGHAT, CDR2 FQNNGV. The V gene lost 1 base and the J gene lost 0 bases, with 7 bases spanning the gap. The CDR3 runs to 16 residues. The CDR3 is CASSLVFHSYNSPLHF. CDR3 nucleotides: TGTGCCAGCAGCTTAGTTTTCCACTCCTATAATTCACCCCTCCACTTT.

This clone was found a few times. The chain employs TRBV27 and TRBJ2-7, with 8 bases aligning to TRBD2. The V segment lost 6 bases and the J segment 6 bases; nucleotides outside the gene matches: 10. The CDR3 totals 14 residues. Germline V gene data show CDR1 as MNHEY and CDR2 as SMNVEV (reference sequence). DNA for the CDR3: TGTGCCAGCAGCCGAGGAAAGCGGGAGTCCGAGCAGTACTTC. Amino acids: CASSRGKRESEQYF.

V usage is TRBV4-2 and J usage is TRBJ2-2; D not certain. The CDR3 spans 14 residues. V gave up 0 bases and J gave up 7 bases, with 9 bases separating them. Germline V lookup: CDR1 LGHNA, CDR2 YNFKEQ. Here the CDR3 reads CASSQESSGGELFF. For the CDR3, the DNA is TGTGCCAGCAGCCAAGAATCGTCCGGCGGGGAGCTGTTTTTT.

A few counts support this clone. The rearrangement uses TRBV27 and TRBJ2-7, with D maybe TRBD2 (5 bases). The CDR3 consists of 12 residues. Germline V gene sequence: CDR1 MNHEY, CDR2 SMNVEV (reference sequence). Trimming stripped 2 bases from V and 7 bases from J, with 9 bases between. The CDR3 is CASSLQAVEQYF. CDR3 nucleotide sequence: TGTGCCAGCAGTTTACAAGCGGTTGAGCAGTACTTC.

This clone occurred once. The chain has TRBV7-9 and TRBJ1-3; a weak D match, TRBD1 (6 bases). Trimming left V 5 bases short and J 3 bases short, with 8 bases between. Germline values: CDR1 SEHNR, CDR2 FQNEAQ (reference sequence). The CDR3 extends over 13 amino acids. CDR3: CASSVQGGNTIYF. CDR3 in DNA: TGTGCCAGCAGCGTACAGGGTGGAAACACCATATATTTT.